These T cell receptor beta chains were read from a single sample in a study of CD8 T cells in Susac syndrome. TCRdb used MiXCR to reprocess the immunoSEQ multiplex PCR reads, holding one entry per CDR3 protein. The table has about 240,000 distinct CDR3 sequences, 90% to 97% seen once. The specimen sequenced was CD4+ T cells from PBMCs. The origin of the receptors is a human donor with Susac syndrome. CDR3s include the opening cysteine and the closing phenylalanine or tryptophan. A D gene is named only where the DNA matches it firmly. Some rows mark clone size as missing; the rest say once, few, many or name a class of expanded clone.

d_call j_call cdr3_length v_call clone_size cdr3_aa cdr3_nt
- TRBJ2-5 17 TRBV18 - CASSPSTQGMGAETQYF TGTGCCAGCTCACCATCCACGCAGGGTATGGGCGCAGAGACCCAGTACTTC
TRBD1 TRBJ2-2 17 TRBV18 - CASSPGQASYKGGELFF TGTGCCAGCTCACCGGGACAGGCTTCATATAAGGGCGGGGAGCTGTTTTTT
TRBD2 TRBJ2-5 14 TRBV11-2 - CASSRTSSQETQYF TGTGCCAGCAGCCGGACTAGCAGCCAAGAGACCCAGTACTTC
- TRBJ2-4 15 TRBV21-1 once CASRNPGQGQNIQYF TGTGCCAGCCGAAATCCGGGACAGGGTCAGAACATTCAGTACTTC
TRBD1 TRBJ2-4 17 TRBV6-1 - CASTNSETGLAKNIQYF TGTGCCAGCACCAACTCCGAGACAGGGCTAGCCAAAAACATTCAGTACTTC
- TRBJ2-7 14 TRBV3-1 - CASSLGAWSYEQYF TGTGCCAGCAGCTTAGGGGCCTGGAGCTACGAGCAGTACTTC
TRBD2 TRBJ2-1 15 TRBV5-1 - CASSLTSGTYNEQFF TGCGCCAGCAGCTTGACTAGCGGGACCTACAATGAGCAGTTCTTC
- TRBJ2-7 15 TRBV6-5 - CASSLRGGSFYEQYF TGTGCCAGCAGCCTCAGGGGCGGGAGCTTCTACGAGCAGTACTTC
TRBD2 TRBJ2-7 14 TRBV4-1 - CASSQDRTSGEQYF TGCGCCAGCAGCCAAGATCGAACTAGCGGCGAGCAGTACTTC
- TRBJ1-6 15 TRBV20-1 - CSARGGGANNSPLHF TGCAGTGCTAGAGGGGGCGGGGCTAATAATTCACCCCTCCACTTT
TRBD2 TRBJ2-5 13 TRBV20-1 - CSAPSGSGETQYF TGCAGTGCTCCCAGCGGGAGCGGAGAGACCCAGTACTTC
- TRBJ2-1 11 TRBV20-1 - CSASREKMQFF TGCAGTGCATCCCGGGAGAAGATGCAGTTCTTC
- TRBJ1-1 11 TRBV5-6 - CASSLFAEAFF TGTGCCAGCAGCTTGTTTGCTGAAGCTTTCTTT
- TRBJ2-5 13 TRBV24-1 - CATNGDPSETQYF TGTGCCACCAACGGTGACCCCTCAGAGACCCAGTACTTC
- TRBJ2-7 13 TRBV29-1 - CSVEAAYTYEQYF TGCAGCGTTGAAGCGGCCTATACTTACGAGCAGTACTTC
TRBD2 TRBJ2-1 17 TRBV5-1 - CASSFKSSGRAQNEQFF TGCGCCAGCAGCTTTAAAAGTAGCGGGAGGGCCCAGAATGAGCAGTTCTTC
- TRBJ1-5 17 TRBV23-1 - CASSQLEGLGSNQPQHF TGCGCCAGCAGTCAGCTCGAAGGGCTCGGTAGCAATCAGCCCCAGCATTTT
- TRBJ1-2 13 TRBV3-1 - CASSHGGARGYTF TGTGCCAGCAGCCACGGAGGGGCACGTGGCTACACCTTC
- TRBJ2-7 14 TRBV15 - CATSARQGVYEQYF TGTGCCACCAGCGCCAGGCAGGGAGTATACGAGCAGTACTTC
- TRBJ1-5 13 TRBV5-1 - CASSFDGNQPQHF TGCGCCAGCAGCTTCGACGGGAATCAGCCCCAGCATTTT
- TRBJ1-5 13 TRBV27 - CASSLKGGQPQHF TGTGCCAGCAGTTTAAAAGGCGGTCAGCCCCAGCATTTT
- TRBJ2-3 11 TRBV29-1 - CSVGLTEGQYF TGCAGCGTTGGACTGACAGAAGGGCAGTATTTT
- TRBJ2-1 15 TRBV28 once CASSPGDRSYNEQFF TGTGCCAGCAGCCCGGGGGACAGATCCTACAATGAGCAGTTCTTC
- TRBJ1-5 15 TRBV20-1 - CSARDGSRSNQPQHF TGCAGTGCTAGAGATGGCAGCAGGAGCAATCAGCCCCAGCATTTT
- TRBJ2-3 13 TRBV29-1 - CSVIPRSGDTQYF TGCAGCGTCATCCCGCGTTCCGGAGATACGCAGTATTTT
- TRBJ2-5 13 TRBV11-3 - CASSSRVGETQYF TGTGCCAGCAGCTCCCGGGTTGGAGAGACCCAGTACTTC
- TRBJ2-7 12 TRBV6-6 - CASSYTHYEQYF TGTGCCAGCAGTTACACCCACTACGAGCAGTACTTC
TRBD1 TRBJ2-7 14 TRBV18 - CASSPQGTGGEQYF TGTGCCAGCTCACCCCAGGGGACAGGGGGCGAGCAGTACTTC
- TRBJ2-3 13 TRBV28 - CASSSDPPSMQYF TGTGCCAGCAGTTCGGACCCCCCAAGTATGCAGTATTTT
TRBD1 TRBJ1-2 17 TRBV9 - CASSASGTVGRIYGYTF TGTGCCAGCAGCGCCTCAGGGACAGTAGGGAGGATCTATGGCTACACCTTC
- TRBJ1-5 14 TRBV18 few CASSPGRSNQPQHF TGTGCCAGCTCACCGGGCAGGAGCAATCAGCCCCAGCATTTT
- TRBJ1-1 13 TRBV20-1 - CSARGRANTEAFF TGCAGTGCTAGGGGCAGGGCGAACACTGAAGCTTTCTTT
- TRBJ2-2 14 TRBV7-7 - CASTPLVPAGELFF TGTGCTAGCACCCCGTTAGTCCCGGCCGGGGAGCTGTTTTTT
- TRBJ2-5 14 TRBV9 - CASSSGFDQETQYF TGTGCCAGCAGCTCTGGTTTTGATCAAGAGACCCAGTACTTC
- TRBJ2-1 15 TRBV5-4 - CASTAGTGAYNEQFF TGTGCCAGCACCGCCGGGACGGGGGCCTACAATGAGCAGTTCTTC
TRBD1 TRBJ2-5 12 TRBV2 - CASRHRGETQYF TGTGCCAGCAGGCACAGGGGGGAGACCCAGTACTTC
- TRBJ2-1 12 TRBV20-1 - CSATLRGNEQFF TGCAGTGCCACACTCCGAGGCAATGAGCAGTTCTTC
- TRBJ2-7 12 TRBV20-1 - CSARYGTYEQYF TGCAGTGCTAGATATGGGACTTACGAGCAGTACTTC
TRBD1 TRBJ1-1 18 TRBV9 - CASSVGSGQGLRNTEAFF TGTGCCAGCAGCGTAGGATCGGGACAGGGCTTAAGGAACACTGAAGCTTTCTTT
- TRBJ1-3 12 TRBV4-1 - CASSQVANTIYF TGCGCCAGCAGCCAAGTGGCGAACACCATATATTTT
- TRBJ1-2 14 TRBV29-1 - CSVEVALRTGGYTF TGCAGCGTTGAAGTGGCTTTGAGGACTGGCGGCTACACCTTC
- TRBJ2-7 14 TRBV2 - CASIINRDSYEQYF TGTGCCAGCATTATAAACAGGGATTCCTACGAGCAGTACTTC
- TRBJ2-7 16 TRBV15 - CATSNQGGGESYEQYF TGTGCCACCAGCAACCAGGGAGGAGGAGAATCCTACGAGCAGTACTTC
- TRBJ1-5 14 TRBV30 - CAWSHVQRNQPQHF TGTGCCTGGAGTCACGTACAACGCAATCAGCCCCAGCATTTT
TRBD2 TRBJ2-3 15 TRBV5-1 - CASSPGTSGRAGEYF TGCGCCAGCAGCCCCGGGACTAGCGGGAGGGCCGGAGAGTATTTT
- TRBJ2-7 13 TRBV28 - CASKTIPGYEQYF TGTGCCAGCAAGACCATCCCTGGGTACGAGCAGTACTTC
- TRBJ2-7 15 TRBV29-1 - CSVEDPTSRSYEQYF TGCAGCGTTGAAGATCCAACTAGCAGGTCCTACGAGCAGTACTTC
- TRBJ2-3 12 TRBV6-6 - CASSRATDTQYF TGTGCCAGCAGCCGCGCGACAGATACGCAGTATTTT